This TCR beta chain appears in the sequencing data of a study of graft-versus-host responses after intestinal transplantation. General study points: An association linked early post-transplant HvG declines with peak circulating GvH clone levels.

This table comes from immunoSEQ multiplex PCR, and its TCRdb copy is limited to in-frame clones, with some not included. The sample comprises approximately 8,200 clones, around 79% of which are singletons, and 9.5% to 15% rests with the top ten. CDR1 and CDR2 (germline): MNHEY, SVGAGI. CDR3 length equals 13 residues. The V end lost 7 bases, the J end lost 2 bases, and 11 bases lay between the germline ends. Notes on this clone: What it binds is not known.

Processing released intraepithelial and lamina propria lymphocytes from the graft tissue. Sequencing was performed on ileum tissue, taken about 230 days after intestinal transplant. The J gene is TRBJ1-2, the V gene TRBV6-5; perhaps TRBD1 as D (5 bases). The receptor's source is a human patient who received an intestinal transplant, so some T cells may come from the graft donor. Written as DNA, the CDR3 is TGTGCCAGCACCCTGGGGGGAAACTATGGCTACACCTTC. Its protein is CASTLGGNYGYTF.